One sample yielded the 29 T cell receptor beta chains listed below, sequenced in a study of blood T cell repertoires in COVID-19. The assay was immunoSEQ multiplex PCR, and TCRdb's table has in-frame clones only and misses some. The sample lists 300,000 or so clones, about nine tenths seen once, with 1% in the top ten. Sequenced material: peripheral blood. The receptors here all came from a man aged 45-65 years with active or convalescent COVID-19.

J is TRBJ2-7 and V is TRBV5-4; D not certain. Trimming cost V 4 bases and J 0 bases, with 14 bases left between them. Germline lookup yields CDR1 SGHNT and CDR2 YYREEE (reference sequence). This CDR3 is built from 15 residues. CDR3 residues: CASSGDPGSSYEQYF. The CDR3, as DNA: TGTGCCAGCAGCGGAGACCCCGGAAGCTCCTACGAGCAGTACTTC.

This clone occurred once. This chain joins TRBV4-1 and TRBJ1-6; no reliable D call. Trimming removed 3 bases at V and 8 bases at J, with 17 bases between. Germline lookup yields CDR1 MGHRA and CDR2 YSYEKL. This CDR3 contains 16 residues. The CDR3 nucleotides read TGCGCCAGCAGCCAGATGACAAGTCTGGGTTATTCACCCCTCCACTTT. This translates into CASSQMTSLGYSPLHF.

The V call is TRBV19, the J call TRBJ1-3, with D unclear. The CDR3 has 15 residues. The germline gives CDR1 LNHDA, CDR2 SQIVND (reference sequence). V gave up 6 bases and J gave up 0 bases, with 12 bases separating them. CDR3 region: CASSIGLGSGNTIYF. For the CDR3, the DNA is TGTGCCAGTAGCATCGGACTGGGCTCTGGAAACACCATATATTTT.

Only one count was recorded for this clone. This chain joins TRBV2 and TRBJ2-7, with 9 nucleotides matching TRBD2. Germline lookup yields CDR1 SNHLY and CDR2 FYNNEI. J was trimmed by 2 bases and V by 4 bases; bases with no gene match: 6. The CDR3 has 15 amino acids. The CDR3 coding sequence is TGTGCCAGCAGTGGGACTAGCGATCCTACCTACGAGCAGTACTTC. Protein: CASSGTSDPTYEQYF.

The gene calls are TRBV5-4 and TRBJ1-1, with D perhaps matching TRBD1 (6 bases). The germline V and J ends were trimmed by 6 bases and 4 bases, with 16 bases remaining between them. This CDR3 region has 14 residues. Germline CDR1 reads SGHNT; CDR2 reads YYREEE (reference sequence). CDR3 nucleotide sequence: TGTGCCAGCACCCCCGGGGGGGCTGGCACTGAAGCTTTCTTT. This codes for CASTPGGAGTEAFF.

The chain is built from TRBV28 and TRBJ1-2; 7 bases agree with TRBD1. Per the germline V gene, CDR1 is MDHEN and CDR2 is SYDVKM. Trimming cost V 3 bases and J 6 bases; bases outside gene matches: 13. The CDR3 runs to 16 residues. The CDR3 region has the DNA TGTGCCAGCAGTTTGAGTGAGGGGGCGCGCGGTCATGGCTACACCTTC. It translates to CASSLSEGARGHGYTF.

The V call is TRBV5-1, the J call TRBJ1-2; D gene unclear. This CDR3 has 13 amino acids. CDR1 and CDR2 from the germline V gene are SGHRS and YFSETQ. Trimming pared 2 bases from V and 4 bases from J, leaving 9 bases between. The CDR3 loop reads CASSLISVYGYTF. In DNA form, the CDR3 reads TGCGCCAGCAGCTTAATCTCGGTCTATGGCTACACCTTC.

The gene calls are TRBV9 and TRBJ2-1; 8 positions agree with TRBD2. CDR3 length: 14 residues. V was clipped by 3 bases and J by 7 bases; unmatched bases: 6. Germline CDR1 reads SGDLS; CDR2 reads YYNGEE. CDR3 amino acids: CASSGTSLGNEQFF. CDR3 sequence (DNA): TGTGCCAGCAGCGGGACTAGCCTGGGGAATGAGCAGTTCTTC.

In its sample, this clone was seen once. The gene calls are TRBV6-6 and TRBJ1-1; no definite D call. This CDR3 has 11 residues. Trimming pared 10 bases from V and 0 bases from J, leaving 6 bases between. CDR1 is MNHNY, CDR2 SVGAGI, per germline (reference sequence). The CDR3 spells CATAMNTEAFF. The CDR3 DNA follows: TGTGCCACCGCGATGAACACTGAAGCTTTCTTT.

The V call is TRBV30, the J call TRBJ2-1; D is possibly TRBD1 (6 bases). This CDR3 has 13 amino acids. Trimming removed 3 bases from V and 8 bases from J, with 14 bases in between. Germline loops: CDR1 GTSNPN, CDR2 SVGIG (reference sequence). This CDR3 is CAWSQLQGYEQFF. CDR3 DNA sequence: TGTGCCTGGAGCCAACTTCAGGGGTATGAGCAGTTCTTC.

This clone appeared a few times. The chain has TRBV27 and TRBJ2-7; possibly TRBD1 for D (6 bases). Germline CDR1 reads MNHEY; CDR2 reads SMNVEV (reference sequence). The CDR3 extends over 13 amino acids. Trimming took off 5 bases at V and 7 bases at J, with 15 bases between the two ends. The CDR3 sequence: CASSNRVLGEQYF. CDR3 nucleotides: TGTGCCAGCAGTAACAGGGTTCTAGGGGAGCAGTACTTC.

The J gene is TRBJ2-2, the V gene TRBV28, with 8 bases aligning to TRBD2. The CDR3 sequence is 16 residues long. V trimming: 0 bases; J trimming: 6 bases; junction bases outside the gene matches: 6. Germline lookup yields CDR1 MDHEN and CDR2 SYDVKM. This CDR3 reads CASSLWGLGIAGELFF. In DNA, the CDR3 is TGTGCCAGCAGTTTATGGGGACTAGGTATCGCCGGGGAGCTGTTTTTT.

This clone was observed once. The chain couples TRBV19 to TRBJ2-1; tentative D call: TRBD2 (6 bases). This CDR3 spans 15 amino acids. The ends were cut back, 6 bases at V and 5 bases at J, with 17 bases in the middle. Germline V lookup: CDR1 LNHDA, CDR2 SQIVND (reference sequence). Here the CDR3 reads CASSDGEDFDNEQFF. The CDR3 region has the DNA TGTGCCAGTAGCGACGGGGAGGACTTTGACAATGAGCAGTTCTTC.

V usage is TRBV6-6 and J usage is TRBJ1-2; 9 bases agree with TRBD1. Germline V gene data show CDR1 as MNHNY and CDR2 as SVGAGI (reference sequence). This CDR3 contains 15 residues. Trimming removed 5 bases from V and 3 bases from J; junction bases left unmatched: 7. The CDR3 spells CASSRTGGLHYGYTF. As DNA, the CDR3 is TGTGCCAGCAGTCGAACAGGGGGCCTGCACTATGGCTACACCTTC.

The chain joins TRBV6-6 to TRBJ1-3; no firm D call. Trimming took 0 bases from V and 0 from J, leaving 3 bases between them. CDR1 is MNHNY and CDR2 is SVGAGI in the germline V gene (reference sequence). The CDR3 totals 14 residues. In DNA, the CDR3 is TGTGCCAGCAGTTACTCCCTCTCTGGAAACACCATATATTTT. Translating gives CASSYSLSGNTIYF.

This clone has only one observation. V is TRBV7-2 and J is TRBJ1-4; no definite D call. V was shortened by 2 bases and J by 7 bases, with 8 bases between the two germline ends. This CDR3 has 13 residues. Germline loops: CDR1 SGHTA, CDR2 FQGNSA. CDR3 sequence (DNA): TGTGCCAGCAGCTTATGGGCAGGTGAAAAACTGTTTTTT. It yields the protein CASSLWAGEKLFF.

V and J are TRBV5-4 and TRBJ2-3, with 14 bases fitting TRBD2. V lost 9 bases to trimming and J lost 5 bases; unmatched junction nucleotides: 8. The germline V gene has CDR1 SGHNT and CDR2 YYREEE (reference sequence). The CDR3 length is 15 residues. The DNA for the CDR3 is TGTGCCACGCGACTAGCGGGGGGGCATGTAGATACGCAGTATTTT. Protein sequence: CATRLAGGHVDTQYF.

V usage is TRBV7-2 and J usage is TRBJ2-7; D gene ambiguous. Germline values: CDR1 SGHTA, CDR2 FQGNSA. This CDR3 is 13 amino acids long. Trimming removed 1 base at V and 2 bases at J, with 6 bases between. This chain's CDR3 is CASSLGRAYEQYF. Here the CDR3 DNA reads TGTGCCAGCAGCTTAGGTCGCGCCTACGAGCAGTACTTC.

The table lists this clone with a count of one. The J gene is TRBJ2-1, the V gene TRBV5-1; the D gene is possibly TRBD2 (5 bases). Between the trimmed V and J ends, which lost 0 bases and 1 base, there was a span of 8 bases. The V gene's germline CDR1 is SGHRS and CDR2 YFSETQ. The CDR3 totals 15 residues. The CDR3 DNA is TGCGCCAGCAGCTTGGTAAGCGGTTCCTACAATGAGCAGTTCTTC. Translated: CASSLVSGSYNEQFF.

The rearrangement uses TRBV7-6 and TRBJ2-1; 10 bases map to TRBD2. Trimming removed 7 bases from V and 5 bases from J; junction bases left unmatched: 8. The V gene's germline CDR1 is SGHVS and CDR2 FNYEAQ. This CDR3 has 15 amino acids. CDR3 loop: CASTASGGQHNEQFF. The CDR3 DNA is TGTGCCAGCACGGCTAGCGGGGGCCAGCACAATGAGCAGTTCTTC.

CDR3 in DNA: TGCGCCAGCAGCTCGCTGCAGGGAACTGGAAACACCATATATTTT. It is translated as CASSSLQGTGNTIYF. J is TRBJ1-3 and V is TRBV5-1; tentatively, D is TRBD1 (5 bases). Looked up from germline, CDR1 is SGHRS and CDR2 is YFSETQ. CDR3 size: 15 residues. V was pared by 3 bases and J by 2 bases, with 12 bases between.

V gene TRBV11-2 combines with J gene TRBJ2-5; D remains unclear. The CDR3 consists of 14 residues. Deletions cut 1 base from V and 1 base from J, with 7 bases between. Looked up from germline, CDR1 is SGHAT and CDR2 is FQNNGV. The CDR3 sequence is CASSLGGSQETQYF. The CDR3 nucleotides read TGTGCCAGCAGCTTAGGCGGCAGCCAAGAGACCCAGTACTTC.

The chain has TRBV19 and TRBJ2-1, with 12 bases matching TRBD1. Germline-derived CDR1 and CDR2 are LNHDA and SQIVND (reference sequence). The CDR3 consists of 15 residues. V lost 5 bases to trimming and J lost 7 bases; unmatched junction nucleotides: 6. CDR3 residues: CASSYRDRGQNEQFF. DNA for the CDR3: TGTGCCAGTAGTTACCGGGACAGGGGGCAAAATGAGCAGTTCTTC.

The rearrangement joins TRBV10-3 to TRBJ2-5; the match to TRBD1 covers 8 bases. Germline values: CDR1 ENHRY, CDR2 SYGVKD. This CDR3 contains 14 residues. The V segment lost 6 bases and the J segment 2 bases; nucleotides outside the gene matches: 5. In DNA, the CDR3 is TGTGCCATCAGCGTAGACAGGGGACAAGAGACCCAGTACTTC. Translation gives CAISVDRGQETQYF.

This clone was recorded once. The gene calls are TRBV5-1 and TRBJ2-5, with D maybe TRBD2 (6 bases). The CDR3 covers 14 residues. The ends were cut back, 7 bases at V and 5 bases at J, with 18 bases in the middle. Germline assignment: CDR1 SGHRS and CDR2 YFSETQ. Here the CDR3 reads CASEMGTGAETQYF. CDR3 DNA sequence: TGCGCCAGCGAGATGGGGACGGGAGCGGAGACCCAGTACTTC.

The CDR3 DNA reads TGTGCCAGTAGTAAAGGGACTAGCGGGAACTACGAGCAGTACTTC. This translates into CASSKGTSGNYEQYF. The chain recombines TRBV19 with TRBJ2-7; 13 bases map to TRBD2. The V segment lost 4 bases and the J segment 3 bases; nucleotides outside the gene matches: 3. The CDR3 has 15 residues. Germline V CDR1 and CDR2: LNHDA, SQIVND (reference sequence).

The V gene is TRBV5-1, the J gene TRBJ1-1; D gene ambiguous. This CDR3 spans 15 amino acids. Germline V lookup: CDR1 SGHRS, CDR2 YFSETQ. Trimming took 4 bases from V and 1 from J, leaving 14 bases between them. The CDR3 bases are TGCGCCAGCAGCCCATTAATGGGCTCGAACACTGAAGCTTTCTTT. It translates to CASSPLMGSNTEAFF. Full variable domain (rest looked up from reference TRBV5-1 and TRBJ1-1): KAGVTQTPRYLIKTRGQQVTLSCSPISGHRSVSWYQQTPGQGLQFLFEYFSETQRNKGNFPGRFSGRQFSNSRSEMNVSTLELGDSALYLCASSPLMGSNTEAFFGQGTRLTVV.

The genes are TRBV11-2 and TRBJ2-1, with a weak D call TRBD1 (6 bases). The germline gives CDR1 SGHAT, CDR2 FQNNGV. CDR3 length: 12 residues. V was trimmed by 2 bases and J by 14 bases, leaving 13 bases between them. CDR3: CASSLTGTRKFF. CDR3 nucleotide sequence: TGTGCCAGCAGCTTAACTGGGACAAGGAAGTTCTTC.

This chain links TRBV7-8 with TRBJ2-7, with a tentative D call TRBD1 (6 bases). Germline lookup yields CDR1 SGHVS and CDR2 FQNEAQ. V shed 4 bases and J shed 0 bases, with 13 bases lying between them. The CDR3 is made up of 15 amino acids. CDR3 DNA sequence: TGTGCCAGCAGCTCGGGACATCCGGACTCCTACGAGCAGTACTTC. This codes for CASSSGHPDSYEQYF.